This T cell receptor beta chain came from a study of cytomegalovirus exposure and HLA in healthy donors. This CDR3 spans 11 amino acids. Trimming shortened V by 7 bases and J by 4 bases, and 8 bases separated the two germline ends. CDR1 MNHNS and CDR2 SASEGT come from the germline V gene. Overall study results and limits: Reportedly, cytomegalovirus status was diagnosed with high sensitivity and specificity. The study carried out a later analysis of TCR beta sequences. It associated 15,000 to 20,000 of them with specific HLA alleles at a false discovery rate of 0.05. 150 or so TCR beta chains were listed as cytomegalovirus-associated.

The primer mix had 60 Vbeta and 13 Jbeta primers. The method was immunoSEQ multiplex PCR; TCRdb's version includes in-frame clones alone and lacks a portion of them. Of roughly 92,000 clones listed, about 86% are singletons. Donors in the study were healthy people who gave bone marrow. As to this clone: Its antigen is not identified.

V usage is TRBV6-1 and J usage is TRBJ2-7, with D possibly being TRBD1 (5 bases). The receptor comes from a woman aged 70-85 years in good health and CMV-seropositive. Material: PBMCs. The chain's CDR3 is CASTGLYEQYF. CDR3 DNA: TGTGCCAGCACAGGGTTATACGAGCAGTACTTC.